Below are 5 T cell receptor beta chains sequenced from a single sample in a study of tissue T cells after allogeneic stem cell transplantation. TCRdb's copy holds only in-frame clones and misses some; the assay was immunoSEQ multiplex PCR. The table shows roughly 50,000 clones, with around 69% occurring only once. Material for sequencing was sorted cells pooled from one or two spleens. The receptors stem from a pool of C57BL/6 mice in good health.

Of note for this clone: Mouse gene names apply. With the read ending 1 residue before the CDR3 end, the germline J gene is used to fill in that end. The J gene is TRBJ1-1, the V gene TRBV19; D remains unclear. The CDR3 contains 14 residues. Germline CDR1 is FNHDT and CDR2 is SITEND (reference sequence). Trimming took off 2 bases at V and 0 bases at J, with 8 bases between the two ends. The CDR3 bases that were read are TGTGCCAGCAGTATTAGGCAGTCAAACACAGAAGTCTTC. Translated, it gives CASSIRQSNTEVF. The full CDR3 protein is CASSIRQSNTEVFF.

Worth noting for this clone: Germline and genes here are mouse. Read data end 1 residue before the CDR3 end; the end is taken from the germline J gene. V and J are TRBV13-1 and TRBJ2-4; the D gene is possibly TRBD1 (5 bases). CDR1 is NSHNY and CDR2 is SYGAGN in the germline V gene. This CDR3 spans 13 amino acids. The ends were cut back, 5 bases at V and 4 bases at J, with 11 bases in the middle. The covered CDR3 bases are TGTGCCAGCAGCCCTGACAGAAAAAACACCTTGTAC. It codes for CASSPDRKNTLY. The complete CDR3 protein is CASSPDRKNTLYF.

Comment on this clone: Gene names refer to mouse genes. The CDR3 end falls 1 residue outside the read, so it is completed with the germline J gene. The chain has TRBV12-2 and TRBJ2-3, with 8 bases matching TRBD2. Unmatched junction bases numbered 5, after V lost 2 bases and J lost 5 bases. Per the germline V gene, CDR1 is SGHLS and CDR2 is HYDKME. The CDR3 loop spans 14 amino acids. CDR3 protein: CASSPPGGIETLYF. Partial CDR3 DNA: TGTGCCAGCTCTCCCCCTGGGGGGATAGAAACGCTGTAT.

To note about this clone: Genes and germline come from the mouse. The read finishes 1 residue shy of the CDR3 end, and the germline J gene is used to complete it. Distinct nucleotide sequences in the sample also encode this CDR3. The chain carries TRBV13-3 and TRBJ2-1; 7 bases are shared with TRBD1. The junction had 0 bases not matched to a gene; V was cut back by 2 bases and J by 4 bases. This CDR3 region has 13 residues. CDR1 is NNHDY, CDR2 SYVADS, per germline. CDR3 DNA, as far as it was read: TGTGCCAGCAGTGACAGGGGGTATGCTGAGCAGTTC. It translates to CASSDRGYAEQF. The full CDR3 is CASSDRGYAEQFF.

For this clone: These gene names are mouse names. The CDR3 extends 1 residue past the end of the read, so its final part is completed from the germline J gene. The sample contains more than one DNA sequence encoding this CDR3. This chain connects TRBV3 to TRBJ2-2, with 7 bases fitting TRBD1. The CDR3 is made up of 15 amino acids. Per germline, CDR1 SNHLY and CDR2 FYNGKV (reference sequence). The V segment lost 5 bases and the J segment 0 bases; nucleotides outside the gene matches: 3. This CDR3 is CASSPGQANTGQLYF. The CDR3 bases that were read are TGTGCCAGCAGCCCAGGACAGGCAAACACCGGGCAGCTCTAC. The variable domain in full, completed from reference TRBV3 and TRBJ2-2, reads GPKVLQIPSHQIIDMGQMVTLNCDPVSNHLYFYWYKQILGQQMEFLVNFYNGKVMEKSKLFKDQFSVERPDGSYFTLKIQPTALEDSAVYFCASSPGQANTGQLYFGEGSKLTVL.